The 11 T cell receptor beta chains given below trace back to one sample, sequenced in a study of blood T cell repertoires in COVID-19. Libraries were prepared by immunoSEQ multiplex PCR; TCRdb keeps only in-frame clonotypes and omits some of them. The sample contains tens of thousands of clones, about nine tenths of which appear only once. The specimen was peripheral blood. Receptors were obtained from a male donor with acute or convalescent COVID-19.

DNA of the CDR3: TGTGCCAGCAGTTTATCCCCGGGGGGGGTGGACTATGGCTACACCTTC. Its protein is CASSLSPGGVDYGYTF. The genes are TRBV27 and TRBJ1-2; D perhaps matches TRBD1 (5 bases). CDR1 is MNHEY and CDR2 is SMNVEV in the germline V gene (reference sequence). Trimming cost V 0 bases and J 3 bases, with 14 bases left between them. This CDR3 is built from 16 residues.

The J gene is TRBJ1-2, the V gene TRBV5-1; possibly TRBD1 for D (6 bases). The CDR3 spans 15 residues. Trimming shortened V by 1 base and J by 2 bases, and 12 bases separated the two germline ends. CDR1 SGHRS and CDR2 YFSETQ come from the germline V gene. The CDR3 bases are TGCGCCAGCAGCTTGAGTACAGGGAAGAACTATGGCTACACCTTC. Encoded protein: CASSLSTGKNYGYTF.

V gene TRBV27 combines with J gene TRBJ1-5, with 8 bases that match TRBD1. Germline V gives CDR1 MNHEY, CDR2 SMNVEV (reference sequence). Trimming removed 4 bases from V and 2 bases from J; junction bases left unmatched: 4. The CDR3 spans 15 residues. CDR3 in amino acids: CASSWTGLGNQPQHF. The CDR3, as DNA: TGTGCCAGCAGTTGGACAGGGTTGGGCAATCAGCCCCAGCATTTT.

The chain carries TRBV3-1 (or the pseudogene TRBV3-2) and TRBJ1-1; weak D call: TRBD1 (6 bases). Deletions cut 8 bases from V and 0 bases from J, with 10 bases between. Germline V gives CDR1 LGHDT, CDR2 YNNKEL (reference sequence). CDR3 length: 13 residues. The CDR3 DNA reads TGTGCCAGCGCCGGGACATTGAACACTGAAGCTTTCTTT. It yields the protein CASAGTLNTEAFF.

The chain has TRBV27 and TRBJ2-6, with no clear D. V was trimmed by 8 bases and J by 2 bases, leaving 7 bases between them. Germline V lookup: CDR1 MNHEY, CDR2 SMNVEV (reference sequence). CDR3 length equals 13 residues. CDR3 DNA: TGTGCCAGCCAACCAGCTGGGGCCAACGTCCTGACTTTC. Translated, it gives CASQPAGANVLTF. Using reference TRBV27 and TRBJ2-6 for the parts outside the CDR3, the full variable domain is EAQVTQNPRYLITVTGKKLTVTCSQNMNHEYMSWYRQDPGLGLRQIYYSMNVEVTDKGDVPEGYKVSRKEKRNFPLILESPSPNQTSLYFCASQPAGANVLTFGAGSRLTVL.

The chain carries TRBV3-1 (or the pseudogene TRBV3-2) and TRBJ2-4; 7 nucleotides match TRBD2. CDR1 and CDR2 from the germline V gene are LGHDT and YNNKEL (reference sequence). V lost 1 base and J lost 6; bases outside the gene matches: 3. CDR3 length: 14 amino acids. CDR3 sequence: CASSQVERGNIQYF. The CDR3 nucleotides are TGTGCCAGCAGCCAAGTGGAGCGGGGAAACATTCAGTACTTC.

The count of this clone is one. CDR3 DNA sequence: TGTGCCAGCTCACTCAACGGCGGGGGGGCCGTAGATACGCAGTATTTT. Translated, it gives CASSLNGGGAVDTQYF. V gene TRBV18 combines with J gene TRBJ2-3; 9 positions agree with TRBD2. J lost 5 bases, V lost 4 bases, and 10 bases had no gene match. CDR1 and CDR2 from the germline V gene are KGHSH and LQKENI. The CDR3 spans 16 residues. Full variable domain (remainder filled in from reference TRBV18 and TRBJ2-3): NAGVMQNPRHLVRRRGQEARLRCSPMKGHSHVYWYRQLPEEGLKFMVYLQKENIIDESGMPKERFSAEFPKEGPSILRIQQVVRGDSAAYFCASSLNGGGAVDTQYFGPGTRLTVL.

This rearrangement joins TRBV5-1 to TRBJ2-5; D possibly corresponds to TRBD2 (6 bases). V was cut by 0 bases and J by 3 bases, with 6 bases left in between. Germline V gene data show CDR1 as SGHRS and CDR2 as YFSETQ. CDR3 size: 13 residues. The CDR3, as DNA: TGCGCCAGCAGCTTGGCTAGCGAAGAGACCCAGTACTTC. Amino acids: CASSLASEETQYF.

The chain joins TRBV5-4 to TRBJ2-7, with 10 bases that match TRBD2. Germline CDR1 is SGHNT and CDR2 is YYREEE (reference sequence). CDR3 size: 14 residues. V was clipped by 4 bases and J by 4 bases; unmatched bases: 5. The CDR3 protein is CASSASSGGYEQYF. In DNA form, the CDR3 reads TGTGCCAGCAGCGCCTCTAGCGGGGGTTACGAGCAGTACTTC.

This chain uses TRBV19 with TRBJ1-5, with 9 bases fitting TRBD1. Germline loops: CDR1 LNHDA, CDR2 SQIVND (reference sequence). The length of the CDR3 is 13 residues. J lost 2 bases, V lost 9 bases, and 2 bases had no gene match. CDR3: CASRTGGNQPQHF. The CDR3 bases are TGTGCCAGCCGGACAGGGGGCAATCAGCCCCAGCATTTT. Supplemented by reference TRBV19 and TRBJ1-5, the full variable domain reads DGGITQSPKYLFRKEGQNVTLSCEQNLNHDAMYWYRQDPGQGLRLIYYSQIVNDFQKGDIAEGYSVSREKKESFPLTVTSAQKNPTAFYLCASRTGGNQPQHFGDGTRLSIL.

The rearrangement links TRBV27 to TRBJ1-2; 9 nucleotides agree with TRBD1. From germline, CDR1 is MNHEY and CDR2 SMNVEV (reference sequence). CDR3 length equals 14 residues. J gave up 10 bases and V 1 base, and 7 bases lay outside the gene matches. This CDR3 is CASSLLQGAPDYTF. CDR3 bases: TGTGCCAGCAGTTTATTACAGGGGGCTCCCGACTACACCTTC.